Listed below are T cell receptor beta chains from one sample, sequenced in a study of T cells in Graves' hyperthyroidism and ophthalmopathy. TCRdb processed the multiplex PCR reads anew with MiXCR; each CDR3 protein has one entry. The sample includes under 130,000 distinct CDR3 sequences, roughly 47% of them seen just once. Sequenced input: blood. These receptors were collected from a man aged 35 to 55 with Graves' hyperthyroidism. Both conserved end residues are part of each CDR3. A D gene is named only where the DNA matches it firmly. The size of a clone is reported for some rows only, either as once, few or many, or as a class for expanded clones.

many,TRBV5-8,TRBJ2-3,NA,CASSLAGTVTDTQYF,TGTGCCAGCAGCTTGGCTGGAACAGTCACAGATACGCAGTATTTT
NA,TRBV29-1,TRBJ1-1,NA,CSAEEGGEAFF,TGCAGCGCCGAAGAGGGAGGTGAAGCTTTCTTT
NA,TRBV29-1,TRBJ1-1,NA,CSAYGEAEAFF,TGCAGCGCCTATGGGGAAGCTGAAGCTTTCTTT
once,TRBV5-4,TRBJ1-2,NA,CASSVNGADYGYTF,TGTGCCAGCAGCGTAAACGGGGCAGACTATGGCTACACCTTC
NA,TRBV25-1,TRBJ2-1,TRBD1,CASSTSVEIWDSSYNEQFF,TGTGCCAGCAGTACCAGCGTTGAAATCTGGGACAGCTCCTACAATGAGCAGTTCTTC
NA,TRBV12-3/TRBV12-4,TRBJ2-3,NA,CASILAGFEDTQYF,TGTGCCAGCATCTTGGCAGGTTTCGAGGATACGCAGTATTTT
many,TRBV19,TRBJ2-1,NA,CASSRGLAYNEQFF,TGTGCCAGTAGTCGGGGACTTGCATACAATGAGCAGTTCTTC
many,TRBV14,TRBJ2-2,NA,CASSQANTGELFF,TGTGCCAGCAGCCAAGCGAACACCGGGGAGCTGTTTTTT
few,TRBV27,TRBJ1-5,NA,CASRPAGNFAPQHF,TGTGCCAGCAGACCGGCCGGAAACTTCGCCCCCCAGCATTTT
many,TRBV7-2,TRBJ2-1,NA,CASSTTRWEQFF,TGTGCCAGCAGCACGACTAGGTGGGAGCAGTTCTTC
many,TRBV5-1,TRBJ1-1,TRBD1,CASSLGQGANTEAFF,TGCGCCAGCAGCTTGGGGCAGGGGGCGAACACTGAAGCTTTCTTT